The source of this TCR beta chain is a study of CD8+ T cells in alopecia areata (dated by TCRdb to 2016 to 2019). Regarding the research as a whole: The treated patients, all with moderate-to-severe alopecia areata, were enrolled in an open-label pilot trial of oral tofacitinib given at 5 to 10 mg twice daily. Tofacitinib was administered for 6 to 18 months, and 6 months of follow-up off drug were then conducted to assess delayed response and recurrence. Disease severity in treated patients was measured with the SALT score, which quantifies the percentage of affected scalp surface area. The study used high-throughput TCRbeta sequencing to examine T cell clonal expansion in alopecia areata, in both the C3H/HeJ mouse model and human patients. On the human side, TCRbeta sequencing was run on scalp tissue and on sorted CD4+ and CD8+ peripheral blood T cells from healthy controls and from alopecia areata patients with either patchy or totalis/universalis disease. Tofacitinib-treated patients had biopsies at baseline and at 4 and 24 weeks of treatment, with a later scalp biopsy in several patients. Clonality in the scalp was compared among normal scalp (n=4), patchy alopecia areata scalp (n=8), and alopecia totalis/universalis scalp (n=8). RNA was obtained with the PAXgene miRNA kit for fixed scalp, the miRNeasy kit for PBMCs, and the RNeasy kit for mouse skin. TCRbeta CDR3 regions were amplified by immunoSEQ multiplex PCR with 35 Vbeta forward and 13 Jbeta reverse primers.

Comments on this clone: What this receptor recognizes is not known. The record has no base qualities; no much larger clone is one base away.

V is pruned by 5 bases and J by 5 bases, leaving 10 bases of the junction without a gene match. CDR1 is given as MNHEY and CDR2 as SMNVEV, both from the germline V gene (reference sequence). The CDR3 sequence holds 15 residues, the cysteine and phenylalanine included. Only the CDR3 DNA is retained, 45 bases long and in frame from the first base. General conclusions and limits of the study: Because the treated cohort was small and had just a single nonresponder, larger studies are needed to establish links between baseline CD8+ expansion and response. Scalp TCR repertoire analysis is complicated because resident alphabeta T cells in normal human skin are also sequenced, whereas mouse skin is dominated by gammadelta T cells. Lesional scalp, especially in alopecia totalis/universalis, showed higher clonality and more expanded CD8+ clones than normal scalp, suggesting antigenic drive. During tofacitinib treatment, many expanded lesional clones stuck around in both scalp and blood, and this persistence may partly explain why relapse happens after treatment is stopped. Shared TCR sequences between patients were less evident than in mice, which may be partly attributable to HLA diversity in the patient population. Tofacitinib significantly decreased scalp clonality and the number of expanded CD8+ clones among the top 100 scalp clones.

Library preparation employed the immunoSEQ multiplex PCR assay. RNA was extracted from all samples and reverse transcribed into cDNA as template for TCR sequencing. SuperScript III was used for first-strand cDNA synthesis, primed with a 2:1 mix of oligo-dT and random hexamers. Amplification bias was assessed with a synthetic immune receptor repertoire, and residual bias was removed computationally. As for the authors' bioinformatics: Raw reads were preprocessed to remove errors, and CDR3 was defined according to IMGT conventions as the region from the conserved cysteine to phenylalanine. To get clonality, Shannon entropy was normalized by log2 of the number of productive unique TCRs and the result was subtracted from 1. Scalp TCRbeta sequences were cross-referenced with sorted blood CD4 and CD8 repertoires so that the CD4 or CD8 identity of scalp clones could be inferred. Not all clones reach the TCRdb copy of this immuneACCESS table, which keeps in-frame sequences only. Checked studies attribute under half of the gap to unresolved V genes and leave the rest unexplained. V and J calls and clone size are given by that table; D and trimming were obtained from the DNA. This sample is represented by about 220,000 clones; more than 45% of them were singletons. The ten most abundant clones make up 1.6% of the sample.

According to the study, the label for this sample's time point signals: about 4 weeks on oral tofacitinib. The treatment or condition label corresponds to: oral pan-JAK inhibitor, 5-10 mg twice daily. Peripheral blood and lesional scalp punch biopsies were obtained from patients with alopecia areata. After PBMCs were isolated by density centrifugation and stained for CD3, CD4 and CD8, a FACSAria was used to sort CD4+ and CD8+ T cells. This sequence originates from a human donor with alopecia areata. Here the sequenced sample was CD4+ T cells sorted from blood, taken at week 4, from a patient treated with tofacitinib. The V gene is TRBV27 and the J gene is TRBJ2-7, with 9 bases matching TRBD1. CDR3 protein: CASSTGQGTVNEQYF. The sequence in DNA is TGTGCCAGCAGTACGGGACAGGGAACTGTGAACGAGCAGTACTTC.